This T cell receptor (beta chain) was profiled in a study of T cells after yellow fever vaccination. Study-level background: Some fractions had low cell numbers, and these were prepared with SMART-Seq v4 Ultra Low Input. Study-wide results and limits: Clones that expanded after primary vaccination mostly reappeared after the booster (around 96% CD4, 88% CD8). Compared with primary, the secondary response was weaker and peaked at day 5, not 15.

For this clonotype: Its antigen is as yet unknown.

The J segment lost 2 bases and the V segment lost 2 bases, leaving 8 bases of the junction unmatched. Germline loops: CDR1 SGHTA, CDR2 FQGNSA. CDR3 length equals 17 residues. For TCR, cDNA came from 5'RACE template switching, which added a universal primer site and UMIs. TCRdb ran MiXCR on the 5' RACE reads and lists one entry per CDR3 protein. The profile shows around 610,000 distinct CDR3 sequences, 13% of them singletons. The input for sequencing was PBMCs, taken on the day of the yellow fever booster vaccination. This sequence joins TRBV7-2 and TRBJ1-3; 8 positions match TRBD1. The receptor's source is a young man who received the YFV17D yellow fever vaccine. The DNA of the CDR3 is TGTGCCAGCAGCTTAAGGTCAGGGGGCGCTGCTGGAAACACCATATATTTT. It yields the protein CASSLRSGGAAGNTIYF.